The rows below give T cell receptor beta chains drawn from one sample of a study of identical twins. TCRdb re-derived calls from the 5' RACE reads in MiXCR, one entry per CDR3 protein. The sample contains 500,000 to 600,000 distinct CDR3 sequences, approximately 22% of which appear only once. The same sample was also used in a study of T cells expressing NK-cell markers.

The sample was CD4+ T cells sorted from blood. The receptors derive from a woman aged 18-29 years in good health. The CDR3 runs from the conserved cysteine through the conserved F or W. The D gene is left open where the match is weak. Size values are once, few and many counts, or a class for expanded clones, and some rows have none.

TRBJ1-4,TRBV20-1,13,NA,NA,CSAVTGSREKLFF,TGCAGTGCTGTAACAGGGTCCCGAGAAAAACTGTTTTTT
TRBJ1-1,TRBV10-3,15,NA,TRBD1,CAISSFGQGATEAFF,TGTGCCATCAGTAGCTTCGGACAGGGGGCTACTGAAGCTTTCTTT
TRBJ1-1,TRBV15,14,many,NA,CATAAGDMNTEAFF,TGTGCCACGGCGGCCGGGGACATGAACACTGAAGCTTTCTTT
TRBJ1-1,TRBV20-1,12,NA,NA,CSAMSDITEAFF,TGCAGTGCTATGTCCGATATCACTGAAGCTTTCTTT
TRBJ2-1,TRBV10-1,12,NA,NA,CASSERINEQFF,TGCGCCAGCAGCGAGCGGATCAATGAGCAGTTCTTC
TRBJ2-3,TRBV20-1,15,NA,NA,CSAPKTQASTDTQYF,TGCAGTGCCCCTAAGACGCAAGCTAGCACAGATACGCAGTATTTT
TRBJ1-2,TRBV7-9,15,NA,NA,CASSGGDGAATGYTF,TGTGCCAGCAGCGGGGGGGACGGTGCTGCTACTGGCTACACCTTC
TRBJ2-7,TRBV2,14,NA,TRBD2,CASSPSRGNYEQYF,TGTGCCAGCAGCCCCTCGCGGGGGAATTACGAGCAGTACTTC
TRBJ1-1,TRBV20-1,11,many,NA,CSASRSPEAFF,TGCAGTGCTAGTAGAAGCCCTGAAGCTTTCTTT
TRBJ2-7,TRBV10-3,15,many,NA,CAISPNDWKGYEQYF,TGTGCCATCAGTCCTAATGACTGGAAGGGTTACGAGCAGTACTTC
TRBJ2-3,TRBV24-1,15,few,NA,CATSGGVGGTDTQYF,TGTGCCACCTCCGGTGGGGTTGGGGGCACAGATACGCAGTATTTT
TRBJ2-1,TRBV10-2,14,NA,NA,CASSDRARYNEQFF,TGCGCCAGCAGTGATAGAGCCCGGTACAATGAGCAGTTCTTC
TRBJ1-1,TRBV6-1,11,NA,NA,CASKLNTEAFF,TGTGCCAGCAAGTTGAACACTGAAGCTTTCTTT
TRBJ2-2,TRBV20-1,14,NA,NA,CSARTDIWSGELFF,TGCAGTGCCCGGACTGATATCTGGTCCGGGGAGCTGTTTTTT
TRBJ2-3,TRBV7-2,15,NA,TRBD1,CASSFGDRRTHTQYF,TGTGCCAGCAGCTTTGGGGACAGGAGGACCCATACGCAGTATTTT
TRBJ2-6,TRBV5-1,15,few,NA,CASSFWQTGANVLTF,TGCGCCAGCAGCTTTTGGCAAACTGGGGCCAACGTCCTGACTTTC
TRBJ2-2,TRBV20-1,14,NA,NA,CSASGPLFTGELFF,TGCAGTGCGTCCGGGCCCCTTTTCACCGGGGAGCTGTTTTTT
TRBJ1-3,TRBV10-3,14,NA,NA,CAISPLSSGNTIYF,TGTGCCATCAGCCCTCTTTCCTCTGGAAACACCATATATTTT
TRBJ2-1,TRBV6-2/TRBV6-3,14,many,TRBD2,CASGAGVLGNEQFF,TGTGCCAGCGGAGCGGGAGTATTGGGAAATGAGCAGTTCTTC
TRBJ2-2,TRBV19,16,NA,NA,CASMFNRPEGDGELFF,TGTGCCAGTATGTTCAATAGGCCCGAGGGAGACGGGGAGCTGTTTTTT
TRBJ2-1,TRBV12-3/TRBV12-4,13,few,TRBD1,CASSFPPGTAQFF,TGTGCCAGCAGTTTTCCCCCCGGGACAGCCCAGTTCTTC
TRBJ1-2,TRBV5-1,12,many,NA,CASSQQRGGYTF,TGCGCCAGCAGCCAGCAGAGGGGAGGCTACACCTTC
TRBJ2-1,TRBV5-5,14,few,TRBD2,CASSPLAGNNEQFF,TGTGCCAGCAGCCCGCTAGCGGGGAACAATGAGCAGTTCTTC
TRBJ2-3,TRBV20-1,15,NA,NA,CSARDLVRSTDTQYF,TGCAGTGCTAGAGATCTCGTCCGTAGCACAGATACGCAGTATTTT
TRBJ1-2,TRBV3-1,12,few,NA,CASSRRTYGYTF,TGTGCCAGCAGCCGCCGGACCTATGGCTACACCTTC
TRBJ2-3,TRBV7-2,13,NA,NA,CASSLGSIDTQYF,TGTGCCAGCAGCTTAGGTAGTATTGATACGCAGTATTTT
TRBJ1-6,TRBV20-1,14,NA,NA,CSARVGDNFSPLHF,TGCAGTGCTAGAGTGGGAGACAATTTTTCACCCCTCCACTTT
TRBJ2-7,TRBV20-1,14,many,NA,CSARRKTASYEQYF,TGCAGTGCTAGGCGGAAAACCGCCTCCTACGAGCAGTACTTC
TRBJ2-1,TRBV5-1,17,few,TRBD2,CASSVIPGLATHNEQFF,TGCGCCAGCAGCGTTATACCGGGACTAGCTACCCACAATGAGCAGTTCTTC
TRBJ2-7,TRBV12-3/TRBV12-4,13,NA,NA,CASSFLGGYEQYF,TGTGCCAGCAGTTTCCTGGGTGGGTACGAGCAGTACTTC
TRBJ2-5,TRBV7-6,16,NA,TRBD2,CASSPVGSGAQETQYF,TGTGCCAGCAGCCCCGTGGGAAGCGGGGCCCAAGAGACCCAGTACTTC
TRBJ2-2,TRBV7-8,14,NA,NA,CASSYHSNTGELFF,TGTGCCAGCAGCTACCACAGCAACACCGGGGAGCTGTTTTTT
TRBJ2-2,TRBV6-6,13,NA,NA,CASRFADTGELFF,TGTGCCAGCCGGTTTGCGGACACCGGGGAGCTGTTTTTT
TRBJ1-6,TRBV6-5,15,few,NA,CASSYTTGLASPLHF,TGTGCCAGCAGTTACACCACAGGGTTGGCTTCACCCCTCCACTTT
TRBJ1-5,TRBV7-6,17,NA,TRBD1,CASSPRGWTGGDQPQHF,TGTGCCAGCAGCCCAAGGGGGTGGACAGGGGGCGATCAGCCCCAGCATTTT
TRBJ2-1,TRBV27,16,NA,NA,CASSLSAGPLRHEQFF,TGTGCCAGCAGTTTATCAGCAGGACCCCTACGCCATGAGCAGTTCTTC
TRBJ1-1,TRBV12-3/TRBV12-4,12,few,NA,CASVNRRREAFF,TGTGCCAGCGTCAACCGGCGCCGCGAAGCTTTCTTT
TRBJ2-3,TRBV7-9,12,few,NA,CASSPDSTTQYF,TGTGCCAGCAGCCCGGACTCCACGACCCAGTATTTT
TRBJ2-7,TRBV6-1,13,few,NA,CASSPRISHEQYF,TGTGCCAGCAGCCCCCGAATTAGCCACGAGCAGTACTTC
TRBJ2-1,TRBV6-2/TRBV6-3,15,NA,NA,CASKDMEGSYNEQFF,TGTGCCAGCAAGGATATGGAGGGATCCTACAATGAGCAGTTCTTC
TRBJ1-2,TRBV2,15,NA,TRBD1,CASTRWDRVGNGYTF,TGTGCCAGCACTCGGTGGGACAGGGTTGGGAATGGCTACACCTTC
TRBJ2-7,TRBV3-1,12,many,TRBD1,CASSRRQGEQYF,TGTGCCAGCAGCCGCCGACAGGGCGAGCAGTACTTC
TRBJ2-1,TRBV2,13,NA,TRBD2,CASRFFLAGEQFF,TGTGCCAGCAGATTTTTCCTAGCGGGCGAGCAGTTCTTC
TRBJ2-3,TRBV20-1,15,NA,TRBD1,CSASTGQGFTDTQYF,TGCAGTGCTAGTACGGGACAGGGATTTACAGATACGCAGTATTTT
TRBJ1-2,TRBV7-6,13,NA,NA,CASSLGLNYGYTF,TGTGCCAGCAGCTTAGGATTGAACTATGGCTACACCTTC
TRBJ2-2,TRBV6-1,15,NA,TRBD1,CASRVGDRAAGELFF,TGTGCCAGCAGAGTTGGTGACAGGGCGGCCGGGGAGCTGTTTTTT